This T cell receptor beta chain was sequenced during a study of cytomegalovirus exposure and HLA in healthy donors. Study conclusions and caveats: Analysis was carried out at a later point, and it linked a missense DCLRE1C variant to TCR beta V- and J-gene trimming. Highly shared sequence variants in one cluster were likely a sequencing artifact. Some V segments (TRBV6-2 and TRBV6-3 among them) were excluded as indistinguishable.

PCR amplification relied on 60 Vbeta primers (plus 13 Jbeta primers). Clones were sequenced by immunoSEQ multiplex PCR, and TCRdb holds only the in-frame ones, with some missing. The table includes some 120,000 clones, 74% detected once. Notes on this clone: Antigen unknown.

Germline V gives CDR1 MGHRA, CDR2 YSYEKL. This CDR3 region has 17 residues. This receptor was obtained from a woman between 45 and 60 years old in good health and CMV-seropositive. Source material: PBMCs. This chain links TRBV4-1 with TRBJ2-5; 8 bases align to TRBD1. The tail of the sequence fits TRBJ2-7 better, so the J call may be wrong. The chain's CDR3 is CASSQDSLGQGTYEQYF. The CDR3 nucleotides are TGCGCCAGCAGCCAAGATTCGTTAGGACAGGGAACCTACGAGCAGTACTTC.